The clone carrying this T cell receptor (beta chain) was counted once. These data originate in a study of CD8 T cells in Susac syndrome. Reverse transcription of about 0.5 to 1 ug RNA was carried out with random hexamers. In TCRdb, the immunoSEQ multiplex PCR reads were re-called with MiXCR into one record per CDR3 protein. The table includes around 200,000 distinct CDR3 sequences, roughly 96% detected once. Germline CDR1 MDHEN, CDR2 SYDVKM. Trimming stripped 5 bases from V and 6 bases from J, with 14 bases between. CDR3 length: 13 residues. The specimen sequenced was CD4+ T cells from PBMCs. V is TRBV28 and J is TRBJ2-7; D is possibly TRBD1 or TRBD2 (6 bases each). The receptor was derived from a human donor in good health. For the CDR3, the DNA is TGTGCCAGCAGTCGTACAGGGCGGGGCGAGCAGTACGTC. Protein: CASSRTGRGEQYV.